The table lists the clone carrying this T cell receptor beta chain with many counts. This sample was taken from a study of T-cell reconstitution after alpha-beta-depleted transplantation in children. The authors prepared the TCRbeta library with unique molecular identifiers. Each CDR3 protein gets one entry after TCRdb re-called the PCR reads with MiXCR. This sample has about 610,000 distinct CDR3 sequences; roughly a tenth occur once, and the top ten carry roughly 3.9%. Trimming left V 1 base short and J 1 base short, with 5 bases between. This CDR3 has 14 residues. Germline V CDR1 and CDR2: MDHEN, SYDVKM.

This sequence originates from a human donor who donated a stem cell graft to a child with acute myeloid leukemia. The chain is built from TRBV28 and TRBJ2-4; D remains unclear. This material consisted of PBMCs from the stem cell graft donor, taken from the stem cell graft. CDR3 nucleotide sequence: TGTGCCAGCAGTTTATCTGGGGCCAAAAACATTCAGTACTTC. This sequence encodes CASSLSGAKNIQYF. Full variable domain (remainder filled in from reference TRBV28 and TRBJ2-4): DVKVTQSSRYLVKRTGEKVFLECVQDMDHENMFWYRQDPGLGLRLIYFSYDVKMKEKGDIPEGYSVSREKKERFSLILESASTNQTSMYLCASSLSGAKNIQYFGAGTRLSVL.